This T cell receptor beta chain emerged from a study of OX40 agonist ivuxolimab in advanced cancers. Assay used: immunoSEQ multiplex PCR; TCRdb lists only in-frame clones, some missing. The table records 60,000 to 100,000 clones, approximately 80% of them present only once. V dropped 8 bases and J dropped 6 bases, with 13 bases sitting between them. Germline V gives CDR1 SNHLY, CDR2 FYNNEI. The length of the CDR3 is 12 residues. V is TRBV2 and J is TRBJ2-5; the D gene is possibly TRBD2 (7 bases). The sequence was obtained from an adult with an advanced solid tumor such as melanoma, head and neck, liver or kidney cancer. Source: CD4+ or CD8+ T cells sorted from blood, taken in a trial of the OX40 agonist ivuxolimab. The CDR3 nucleotides are TGTGCCAGCGGGGGGGCTCGAAAGACCCAGTACTTC. Translating it yields CASGGARKTQYF.